Included here is one T cell receptor beta chain sequence, with context. Its antigen is not known. CDR3 length equals 16 residues. Trimming cost V 8 bases and J 0 bases; bases outside gene matches: 7. Germline-derived CDR1 and CDR2 are MRHNA and SNTAGT. The data were taken from a study of regulatory T cells in long-lasting Graves disease. Study-wide results and limits: Persistent Graves' cases showed lower TCR diversity than newly diagnosed cases. Between persistent patients, 2,500 to 3,500 public clonotypes were shared, exceeding the roughly 1,000 shared between new patients.

This sample's time point: persistent/refractory GD, antithyroid drugs over 5 years with positive TRAb. PBMC-extracted RNA yielded the TCR library. iRepertoire HTBI primers and Arm-PCR of CDR3 regions built TCR beta libraries. Via MiXCR, TCRdb re-called the multiplex PCR reads, giving one row per CDR3 protein. The data show over 650,000 distinct CDR3 sequences, about 30% seen once. V gene TRBV6-4 combines with J gene TRBJ1-3, with 10 nucleotides matching TRBD1. This TCR came from a female donor with Graves disease. Specimen: peripheral blood mononuclear cells (PBMCs), collected when the disease was refractory, from a patient treated with antithyroid drugs. The DNA for the CDR3 is TGTGCCAGCGGGGACAGGGGACTGCTCTCTGGAAACACCATATATTTT. Translation gives CASGDRGLLSGNTIYF.